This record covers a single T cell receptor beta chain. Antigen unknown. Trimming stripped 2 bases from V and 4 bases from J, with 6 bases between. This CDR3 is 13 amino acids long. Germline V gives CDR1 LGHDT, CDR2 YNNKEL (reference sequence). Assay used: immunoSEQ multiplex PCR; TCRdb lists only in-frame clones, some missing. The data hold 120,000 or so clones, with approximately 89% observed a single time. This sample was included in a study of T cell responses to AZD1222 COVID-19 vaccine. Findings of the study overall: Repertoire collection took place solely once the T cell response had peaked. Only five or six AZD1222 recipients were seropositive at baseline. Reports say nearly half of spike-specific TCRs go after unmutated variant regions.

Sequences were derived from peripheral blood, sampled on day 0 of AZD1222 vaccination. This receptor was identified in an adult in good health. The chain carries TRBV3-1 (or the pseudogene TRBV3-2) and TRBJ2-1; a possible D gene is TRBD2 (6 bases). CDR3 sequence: CASSQSGYNEQFF. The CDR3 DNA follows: TGTGCCAGCAGCCAAAGCGGGTACAATGAGCAGTTCTTC.